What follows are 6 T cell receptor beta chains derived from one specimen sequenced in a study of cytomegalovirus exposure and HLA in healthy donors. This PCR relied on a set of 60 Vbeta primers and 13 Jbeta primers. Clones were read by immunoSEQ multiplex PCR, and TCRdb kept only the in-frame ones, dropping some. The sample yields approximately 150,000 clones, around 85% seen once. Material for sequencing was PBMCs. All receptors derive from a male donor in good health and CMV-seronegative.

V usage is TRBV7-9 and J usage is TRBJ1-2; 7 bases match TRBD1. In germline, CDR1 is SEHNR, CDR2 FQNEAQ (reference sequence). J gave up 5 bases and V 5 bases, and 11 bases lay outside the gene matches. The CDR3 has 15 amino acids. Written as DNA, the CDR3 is TGTGCCAGCAGCGCAACCGGGACAGCTGAATATGGCTACACCTTC. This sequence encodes CASSATGTAEYGYTF.

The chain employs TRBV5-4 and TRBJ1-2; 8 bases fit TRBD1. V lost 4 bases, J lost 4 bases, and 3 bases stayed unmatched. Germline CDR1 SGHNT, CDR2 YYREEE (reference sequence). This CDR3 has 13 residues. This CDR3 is CASSRQGTYGYTF. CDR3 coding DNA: TGTGCCAGCAGCAGACAGGGGACCTATGGCTACACCTTC. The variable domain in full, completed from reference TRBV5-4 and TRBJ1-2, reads ETGVTQSPTHLIKTRGQQVTLRCSSQSGHNTVSWYQQALGQGPQFIFQYYREEENGRGNFPPRFSGLQFPNYSSELNVNALELDDSALYLCASSRQGTYGYTFGSGTRLTVV.

The CDR3 coding sequence is TGCGCCAGCAGCCACCTTGGGACAGGGGGTTTGGGGAGCAATCAGCCCCAGCATTTT. Its translation: CASSHLGTGGLGSNQPQHF. V is TRBV4-1 and J is TRBJ1-5; TRBD1 agrees at 11 bases. The CDR3 contains 19 residues. The junction had 11 bases not matched to a gene; V was cut back by 3 bases and J by 1 base. Germline lookup yields CDR1 MGHRA and CDR2 YSYEKL.

CDR3 loop: CASSLTPENYGYTF. The CDR3 DNA reads as TGCGCCAGCAGCTTGACCCCAGAAAACTATGGCTACACCTTC. The chain carries TRBV5-1 and TRBJ1-2; D not resolved. The germline V gene encodes CDR1 SGHRS and CDR2 YFSETQ. The CDR3 loop spans 14 amino acids. V was pared by 1 base and J by 2 bases, with 9 bases between.

The CDR3 sequence is CASSPGQFNQPQHF. CDR3 DNA: TGTGCCAGCAGTCCGGGACAGTTCAATCAGCCCCAGCATTTT. V and J are TRBV27 and TRBJ1-5; 7 bases line up with TRBD1. Germline lookup yields CDR1 MNHEY and CDR2 SMNVEV (reference sequence). V lost 5 bases, J lost 3 bases, and 4 bases stayed unmatched. This CDR3 contains 14 residues.

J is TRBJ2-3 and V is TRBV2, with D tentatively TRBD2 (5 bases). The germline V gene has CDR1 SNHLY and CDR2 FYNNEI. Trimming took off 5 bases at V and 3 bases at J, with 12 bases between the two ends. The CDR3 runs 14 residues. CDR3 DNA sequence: TGTGCCAGCAGTAAGGACGAGCGGACAGATACGCAGTATTTT. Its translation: CASSKDERTDTQYF.